What follows describes a single TCR beta chain. This CDR3 region has 17 residues. V shed 6 bases, J shed 0 bases, and the junction held 7 bases outside the gene matches. Combining a sample-barcoded 5' primer with a J-beta primer mix, a second PCR ran for roughly 7 to 12 cycles. TCRdb redid the calling of the 5' RACE reads with MiXCR, one entry per CDR3 protein. This table has roughly 800,000 distinct CDR3 sequences, more than 20% appearing once. This entry comes from a study of blood T cells in healthy people across ages. This sample also belongs to another study, concerning T cells of mothers and their children.

The source material was blood. The genes are TRBV12-3 or TRBV12-4 and TRBJ2-5; 13 bases fit TRBD2. The source is a boy aged 5-17 years in good health. CDR3 protein: CASRPPGLAGHQETQYF. In DNA, the CDR3 is TGTGCCAGCAGACCTCCGGGACTAGCGGGGCACCAAGAGACCCAGTACTTC.